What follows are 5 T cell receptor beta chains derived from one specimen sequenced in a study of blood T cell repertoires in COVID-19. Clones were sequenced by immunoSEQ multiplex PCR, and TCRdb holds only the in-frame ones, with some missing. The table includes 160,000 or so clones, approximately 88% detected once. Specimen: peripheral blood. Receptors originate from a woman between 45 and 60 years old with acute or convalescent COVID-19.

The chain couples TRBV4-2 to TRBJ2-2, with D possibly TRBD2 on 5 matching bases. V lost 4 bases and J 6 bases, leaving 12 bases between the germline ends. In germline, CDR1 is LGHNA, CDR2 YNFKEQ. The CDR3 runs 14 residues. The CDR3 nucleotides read TGTGCCAGCAGCCCCCTGGAGGCACCCGGGGAGCTGTTTTTT. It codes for CASSPLEAPGELFF.

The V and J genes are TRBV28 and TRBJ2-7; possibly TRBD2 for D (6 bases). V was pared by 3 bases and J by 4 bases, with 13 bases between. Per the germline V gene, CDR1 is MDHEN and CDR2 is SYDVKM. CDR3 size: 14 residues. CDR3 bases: TGTGCCAGCAGTTTGGTGGCGGGGAAATACGAGCAGTACTTC. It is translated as CASSLVAGKYEQYF.

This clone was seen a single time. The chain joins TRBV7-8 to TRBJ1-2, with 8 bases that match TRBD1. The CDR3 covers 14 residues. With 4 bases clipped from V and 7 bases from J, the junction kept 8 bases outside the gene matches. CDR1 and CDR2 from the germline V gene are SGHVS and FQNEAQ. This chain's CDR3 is CASSSLLDRAGYTF. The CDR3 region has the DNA TGTGCCAGCAGCTCGCTTTTGGACAGGGCTGGCTACACCTTC.

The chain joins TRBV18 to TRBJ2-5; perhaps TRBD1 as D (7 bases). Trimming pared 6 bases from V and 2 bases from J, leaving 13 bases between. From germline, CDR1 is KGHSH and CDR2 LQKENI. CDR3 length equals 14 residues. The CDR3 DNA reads TGTGCCAGCTCTTTCGGGGGACAGCAAGAGACCCAGTACTTC. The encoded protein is CASSFGGQQETQYF.

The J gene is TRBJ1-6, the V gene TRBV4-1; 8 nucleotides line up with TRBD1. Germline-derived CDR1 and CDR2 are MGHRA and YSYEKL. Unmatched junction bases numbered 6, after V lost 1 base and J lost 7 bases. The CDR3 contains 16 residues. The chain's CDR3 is CASSQGVDRGNSPLHF. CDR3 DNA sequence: TGCGCCAGCAGCCAAGGCGTCGACAGGGGCAATTCACCCCTCCACTTT.